The rows below give T cell receptor beta chains drawn from one sample of a study of blood T cell repertoires in COVID-19. Generated by immunoSEQ multiplex PCR, the TCRdb table keeps only in-frame clones and is missing some. The sample includes about 270,000 clones, 88% of them seen just once. What was sequenced was PBMCs or T cells enriched from blood (not recorded which). The receptors derive from a woman between 50 and 59 years old who had recovered from COVID-19. Each CDR3 is given with its conserved first and last residue. A D gene is named only where the DNA matches it firmly.

>NA|TRBV27|TRBJ2-7
CASSLRQSYEQYF
TGTGCCAGCAGTTTACGACAGTCCTACGAGCAGTACTTC
>TRBD1|TRBV27|TRBJ2-5
CASSSGGAGETQYF
TGTGCCAGCAGCTCAGGGGGCGCGGGAGAGACCCAGTACTTC
>TRBD1|TRBV11-3|TRBJ2-7
CASSSTGGEQYF
TGTGCCAGCAGCTCCACAGGGGGCGAGCAGTACTTC
>TRBD1|TRBV5-4|TRBJ2-7
CASSLELDRVAEQYF
TGTGCCAGCAGCTTGGAACTTGACAGGGTTGCCGAGCAGTACTTC
>TRBD1|TRBV3-1/TRBV3-2|TRBJ1-1
CASSPGQANTEAFF
TGTGCCAGCAGCCCCGGACAGGCGAACACTGAAGCTTTCTTT
>NA|TRBV5-5|TRBJ1-4
CASSFTVRGEKLFF
TGTGCCAGCAGCTTTACGGTTCGGGGTGAAAAACTGTTTTTT
>NA|TRBV4-3|TRBJ1-2
CASSRSRQEGNYGYTF
TGCGCCAGCAGCCGCTCGCGGCAGGAGGGCAACTATGGCTACACCTTC
>NA|TRBV30|TRBJ1-6
CAWSVSSAARSPLHF
TGTGCCTGGAGTGTATCTTCAGCGGCCCGTTCACCCCTCCACTTT
>TRBD1|TRBV28|TRBJ1-1
CASSLLIQGPNTEAFF
TGTGCCAGCAGTTTACTAATACAGGGGCCGAACACTGAAGCTTTCTTT
>TRBD1|TRBV7-3|TRBJ2-6
CASRSQGADGANVLTF
TGTGCCAGCAGATCACAGGGGGCGGATGGGGCCAACGTCCTGACTTTC